Presented here are 16 T cell receptor beta chains from one specimen sequenced in a study of PD-1 blockade in classical Hodgkin lymphoma. Only in-frame clones appear in the TCRdb table, and some are missing; sequencing was by immunoSEQ multiplex PCR. Counted here are 20,000 to 25,000 clones, 72% occurring once; the ten biggest clones make up around 1.2%. Described time point: cycle 4 day 1 (C4D1), after around six weeks of nivolumab. Relapse after autologous stem cell transplantation occurred in every patient, and brentuximab vedotin exposure varied. Starting with thawed PBMCs, CD4+ T cells were purified by magnetic negative selection. Material: CD4+ T cells from blood, obtained before the fourth cycle of nivolumab. The receptors were sampled from a human donor with classical Hodgkin lymphoma.

The chain links TRBV7-2 to TRBJ1-6, with D maybe TRBD1 (5 bases). The CDR3 spans 16 residues. V lost 0 bases, J lost 7 bases, and 13 bases lay in between. Germline V gives CDR1 SGHTA, CDR2 FQGNSA. In DNA, the CDR3 is TGTGCCAGCAGCTTAGCGTCGCTGCAGGGCAATTCACCCCTCCACTTT. Amino acid sequence: CASSLASLQGNSPLHF.

This chain joins TRBV29-1 and TRBJ2-7, with a tentative D call TRBD2 (5 bases). The V and J ends lost 4 bases and 6 bases respectively, with 19 bases between them. Germline loops: CDR1 SQVTM, CDR2 ANQGSEA. There are 14 residues in the CDR3. CDR3 in DNA: TGCAGCGTTGGCCGGGGTAGGGTGGGTGGCGAGCAGTACTTC. Its protein is CSVGRGRVGGEQYF.

The V and J genes are TRBV7-2 and TRBJ1-5, with a tentative D call TRBD1 (6 bases). Trimming took off 2 bases at V and 1 base at J, with 9 bases between the two ends. The germline gives CDR1 SGHTA, CDR2 FQGNSA. CDR3 length equals 15 residues. DNA of the CDR3: TGTGCCAGCAGCTTAACAGGGCTCAGCAATCAGCCCCAGCATTTT. As protein: CASSLTGLSNQPQHF.

The J gene is TRBJ2-1, the V gene TRBV6-5, with 8 positions matching TRBD1. The CDR3 runs 15 residues. The germline V gene has CDR1 MNHEY and CDR2 SVGAGI. J was trimmed by 3 bases and V by 6 bases; bases with no gene match: 7. DNA for the CDR3: TGTGCCAGCAGCTTACGCAGGGGGCTCTACAATGAGCAGTTCTTC. It yields the protein CASSLRRGLYNEQFF.

The CDR3 sequence is CASSIAAGSYEQYF. Here the CDR3 DNA reads TGTGCCAGTAGTATAGCTGCAGGGTCGTACGAGCAGTACTTC. The chain is built from TRBV19 and TRBJ2-7; the D gene is possibly TRBD1 (5 bases). Trimming took 1 base from V and 4 from J, leaving 11 bases between them. The length of the CDR3 is 14 residues. Germline V lookup: CDR1 LNHDA, CDR2 SQIVND (reference sequence).

This chain connects TRBV19 to TRBJ2-1; 8 bases agree with TRBD1. Germline loops: CDR1 LNHDA, CDR2 SQIVND (reference sequence). The CDR3 is 14 amino acids. V gave up 2 bases and J gave up 8 bases; unmatched junction bases: 5. The CDR3 sequence is CASSIIDRGYEQFF. For the CDR3, the DNA is TGTGCCAGTAGTATAATTGACAGGGGTTATGAGCAGTTCTTC.

In its sample, this clone was seen once. This chain joins TRBV6-1 and TRBJ2-4; tentative D call: TRBD2 (5 bases). The germline V gene encodes CDR1 MNHNS and CDR2 SASEGT. CDR3 length equals 17 residues. Trimming left V 0 bases short and J 3 bases short, with 15 bases between. The CDR3 is CASSEAVGGAYKNIQYF. As DNA, the CDR3 is TGTGCCAGCAGTGAAGCTGTCGGAGGAGCGTACAAAAACATTCAGTACTTC.

This clone was seen more than once but under ten times. This chain joins TRBV5-1 and TRBJ1-6, with 7 bases aligning to TRBD1. CDR1 SGHRS and CDR2 YFSETQ come from the germline V gene. With 2 bases clipped from V and 8 bases from J, the junction kept 7 bases outside the gene matches. This CDR3 region has 15 residues. Here the CDR3 reads CASSFRTGSDSPLHF. The CDR3 DNA reads as TGCGCCAGCAGCTTTCGGACAGGCTCCGATTCACCCCTCCACTTT.

This clone was seen once. The chain employs TRBV5-1 and TRBJ2-2, with D possibly matching TRBD2 (6 bases). Between the trimmed V and J ends, which lost 4 bases and 5 bases, there was a span of 18 bases. Germline values: CDR1 SGHRS, CDR2 YFSETQ. The CDR3 totals 16 residues. The CDR3 nucleotides are TGCGCCAGCAGCCACCGGGGGAAGGGTGAGACCGGGGAGCTGTTTTTT. Its translation is CASSHRGKGETGELFF. Looking up the rest from reference TRBV5-1 and TRBJ2-2 gives the full variable domain: KAGVTQTPRYLIKTRGQQVTLSCSPISGHRSVSWYQQTPGQGLQFLFEYFSETQRNKGNFPGRFSGRQFSNSRSEMNVSTLELGDSALYLCASSHRGKGETGELFFGEGSRLTVL.

This clone is a singleton in its sample. V usage is TRBV7-8 and J usage is TRBJ2-1; possibly TRBD1 or TRBD2 for D (7 bases each). The CDR3 loop spans 19 amino acids. The germline V gene encodes CDR1 SGHVS and CDR2 FQNEAQ. The V end was cut by 1 base, the J end by 2 bases, with 21 bases between. The CDR3 reads CASSLVRGGAFSPYNEQFF. For the CDR3, the DNA is TGTGCCAGCAGCTTAGTCAGGGGGGGGGCCTTCTCGCCCTACAATGAGCAGTTCTTC.

In this sample, this clone turned up once. The chain has TRBV11-2 and TRBJ2-5, with TRBD2 matching 10 bases. Germline CDR1 SGHAT, CDR2 FQNNGV. CDR3 size: 18 residues. The V gene end was trimmed by 0 bases and the J gene end by 4 bases; junction bases not matched to a gene: 11. The CDR3 nucleotides are TGTGCCAGCAGCTTAGATCCGAGTTCTAGCGGGGGACGAGAGACCCAGTACTTC. It encodes CASSLDPSSSGGRETQYF.

This chain uses TRBV10-3 with TRBJ1-4; possibly TRBD1 for D (5 bases). Trimming left V 2 bases short and J 6 bases short, with 7 bases between. CDR1 and CDR2 from the germline V gene are ENHRY and SYGVKD. The CDR3 is 13 residues long. The CDR3 loop is CAISEAGYEKLFF. In DNA, the CDR3 is TGTGCCATCAGTGAGGCAGGGTATGAAAAACTGTTTTTT.

The V and J genes are TRBV18 and TRBJ1-4; D not certain. V was cut by 1 base and J by 8 bases, with 14 bases left in between. The CDR3 consists of 15 residues. The germline V gene has CDR1 KGHSH and CDR2 LQKENI. CDR3 coding DNA: TGTGCCAGCTCACCACGGGGAGGGCTAGACGAAAAACTGTTTTTT. Encoded protein: CASSPRGGLDEKLFF.

V is TRBV9 and J is TRBJ2-7, with no clear D. There are 13 residues in the CDR3. Germline assignment: CDR1 SGDLS and CDR2 YYNGEE. Trimming shortened V by 2 bases and J by 3 bases, and 9 bases separated the two germline ends. This chain's CDR3 is CASSVGHDYEQYF. CDR3 sequence (DNA): TGTGCCAGCAGCGTCGGGCACGACTACGAGCAGTACTTC.

The chain couples TRBV5-1 to TRBJ2-5; D ambiguous. This CDR3 has 15 amino acids. V lost 2 bases and J 0 bases, leaving 11 bases between the germline ends. CDR1 SGHRS and CDR2 YFSETQ come from the germline V gene. The CDR3 nucleotides read TGCGCCAGCAGCTTTTCGCGACCGTACCAAGAGACCCAGTACTTC. Protein: CASSFSRPYQETQYF.

This clone has a handful of counts. This chain joins TRBV7-9 and TRBJ1-1; 8 bases map to TRBD1. The CDR3 runs 16 residues. V lost 3 bases and J lost 2; bases outside the gene matches: 8. Germline CDR1 is SEHNR and CDR2 is FQNEAQ (reference sequence). CDR3 loop: CASSLWDRLDNTEAFF. Written as DNA, the CDR3 is TGTGCCAGCAGCTTGTGGGACAGGCTAGATAACACTGAAGCTTTCTTT.